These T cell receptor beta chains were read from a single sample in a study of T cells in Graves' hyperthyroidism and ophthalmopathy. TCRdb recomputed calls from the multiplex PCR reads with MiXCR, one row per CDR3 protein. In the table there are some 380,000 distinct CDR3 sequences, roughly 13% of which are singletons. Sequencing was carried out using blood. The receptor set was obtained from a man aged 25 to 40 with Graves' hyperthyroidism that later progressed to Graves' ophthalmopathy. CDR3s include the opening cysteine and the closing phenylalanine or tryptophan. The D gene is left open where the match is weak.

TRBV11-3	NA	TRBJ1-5	CASSFNPTSYSNQPQHF
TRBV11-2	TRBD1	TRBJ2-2	CASSLVLQGEGTGELFF
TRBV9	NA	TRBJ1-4	CASSVDTGFNEKLFF
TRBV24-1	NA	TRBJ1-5	CATSDLGLNSNQPQHF
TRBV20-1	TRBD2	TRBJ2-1	CSAAIAGVGYNEQFF
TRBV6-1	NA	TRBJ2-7	CASSTSGAPGEQYF
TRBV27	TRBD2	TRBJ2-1	CASSDAGGRYNEQFF
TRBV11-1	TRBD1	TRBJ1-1	CASSPRDRANTEAFF
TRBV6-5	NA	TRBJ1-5	CASSYSIRAGQPQHF
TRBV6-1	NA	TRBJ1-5	CASSYDWGQPQHF
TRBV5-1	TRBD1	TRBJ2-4	CASSFSPGTGPNPQYF
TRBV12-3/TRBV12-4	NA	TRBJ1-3	CASSFSAGNTIYF
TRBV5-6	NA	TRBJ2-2	CASSLGSGATGELFF
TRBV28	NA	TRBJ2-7	CASSSNREQYF
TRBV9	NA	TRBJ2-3	CASSVADTQYF
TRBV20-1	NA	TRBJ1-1	CSARNLDRTEAFF
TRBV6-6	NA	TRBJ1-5	CASSYSEGSNQPQHF
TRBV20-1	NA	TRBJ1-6	CSARDQDSFYNSPLHF
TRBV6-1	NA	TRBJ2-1	CASSPMGYLSPYNEQFF
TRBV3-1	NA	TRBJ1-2	CASSDTGSYGYTF
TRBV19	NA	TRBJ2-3	CASSTRLDRADTQYF
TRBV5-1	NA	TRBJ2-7	CASSPNREQYF
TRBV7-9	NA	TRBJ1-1	CASSLANSNTEAFF
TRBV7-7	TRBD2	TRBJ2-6	CASSLAGTPSSGANVLTF
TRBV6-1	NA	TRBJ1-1	CASSERPSQGTEAFF
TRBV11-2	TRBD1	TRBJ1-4	CASSREGAHEKLFF
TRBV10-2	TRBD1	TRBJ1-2	CASSDRDRFNYGYTF
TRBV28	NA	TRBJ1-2	CASSLSGSHGYTF
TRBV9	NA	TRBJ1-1	CASSLDPVPDMEAFF
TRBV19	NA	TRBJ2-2	CASSIRRERAGELFF
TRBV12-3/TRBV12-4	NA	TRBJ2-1	CASSLIRYNEQFF
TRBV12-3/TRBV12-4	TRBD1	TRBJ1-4	CASSVRQGKGEKLFF
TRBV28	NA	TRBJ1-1	CASRKSGHLNTEAFF
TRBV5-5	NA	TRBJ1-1	CASSYWKNMNTEAFF
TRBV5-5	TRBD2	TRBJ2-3	CASSHGTSDPLADTQYF
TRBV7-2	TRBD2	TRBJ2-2	CASSLRMGSGDTGELFF
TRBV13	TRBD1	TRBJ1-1	CASSFGQGINTEAFF
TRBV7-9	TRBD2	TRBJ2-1	CASSSYPSGDQFF
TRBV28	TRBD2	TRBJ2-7	CASRGLAGSYEQYF
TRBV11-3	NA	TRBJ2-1	CASSLWGGPYNEQFF
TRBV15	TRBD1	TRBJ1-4	CAIPQGRLATNEKLFF
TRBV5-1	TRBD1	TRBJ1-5	CASSPGTGDGQPQHF
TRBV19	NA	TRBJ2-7	CASSIGGGLSYEQYF
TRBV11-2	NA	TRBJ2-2	CASSLAWAATGELFF
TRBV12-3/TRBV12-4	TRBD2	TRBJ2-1	CASSPSTSGGLYNEQFF
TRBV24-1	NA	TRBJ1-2	CATSDGGAYYGYTF
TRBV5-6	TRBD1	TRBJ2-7	CASRGSRDRAYEQYF
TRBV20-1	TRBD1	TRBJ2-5	CSAIGGTVQETQYF